This TCR beta chain came from a study of cytomegalovirus exposure and HLA in healthy donors. Between the trimmed V and J ends, which lost 11 bases and 6 bases, there was a span of 13 bases. CDR3 length equals 12 residues. Germline loops: CDR1 MNHNS, CDR2 SASEGT. Use of 60 Vbeta and 13 Jbeta primers characterized the PCR. Assay used: immunoSEQ multiplex PCR; TCRdb lists only in-frame clones, some missing. The sample shows some 150,000 clones, around 74% of them seen only once. V gene TRBV6-1 combines with J gene TRBJ2-2; D possibly corresponds to TRBD2 (7 bases). The clonotype was recovered from a man between 18 and 29 years old in good health and CMV-seronegative. Input material: PBMCs. CDR3 coding DNA: TGTGCCGGAAGAGGGGGGGCCGGGGAGCTGTTTTTT. It translates to CAGRGGAGELFF.